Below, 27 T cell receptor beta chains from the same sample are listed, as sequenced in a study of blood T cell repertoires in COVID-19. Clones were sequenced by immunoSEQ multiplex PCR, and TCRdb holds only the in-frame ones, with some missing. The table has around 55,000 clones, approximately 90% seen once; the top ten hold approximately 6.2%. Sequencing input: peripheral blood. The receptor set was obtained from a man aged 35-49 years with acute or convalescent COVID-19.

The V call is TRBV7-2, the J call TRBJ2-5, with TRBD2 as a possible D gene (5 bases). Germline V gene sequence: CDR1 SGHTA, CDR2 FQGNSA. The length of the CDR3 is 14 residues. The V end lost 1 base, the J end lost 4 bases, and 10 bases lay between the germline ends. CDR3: CASSLVQRPETQYF. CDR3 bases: TGTGCCAGCAGCTTAGTTCAGCGGCCAGAGACCCAGTACTTC.

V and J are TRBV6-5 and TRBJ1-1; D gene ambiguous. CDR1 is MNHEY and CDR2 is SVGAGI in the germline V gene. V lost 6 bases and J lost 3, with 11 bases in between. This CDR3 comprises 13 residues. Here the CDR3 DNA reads TGTGCCAGCAGAGCAGCGGGTTACACTGAAGCTTTCTTT. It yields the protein CASRAAGYTEAFF.

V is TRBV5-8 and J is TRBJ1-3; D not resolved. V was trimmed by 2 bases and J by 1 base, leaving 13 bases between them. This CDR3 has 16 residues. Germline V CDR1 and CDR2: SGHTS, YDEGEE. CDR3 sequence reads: CASSLYGGHSGNTIYF. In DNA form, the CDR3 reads TGTGCCAGCAGCTTATATGGCGGTCATTCTGGAAACACCATATATTTT.

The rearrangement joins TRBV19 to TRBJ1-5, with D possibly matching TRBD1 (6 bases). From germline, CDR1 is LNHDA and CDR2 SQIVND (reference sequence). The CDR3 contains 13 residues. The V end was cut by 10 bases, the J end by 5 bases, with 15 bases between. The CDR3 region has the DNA TGTGCCACTTCACAGGGTGAGGATCAGCCCCAGCATTTT. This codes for CATSQGEDQPQHF.

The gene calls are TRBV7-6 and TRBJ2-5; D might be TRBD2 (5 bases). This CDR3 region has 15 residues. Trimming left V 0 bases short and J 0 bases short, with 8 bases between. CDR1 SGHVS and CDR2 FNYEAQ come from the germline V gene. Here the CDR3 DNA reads TGTGCCAGCAGCTTAGCGCGGACTCACCAAGAGACCCAGTACTTC. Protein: CASSLARTHQETQYF.

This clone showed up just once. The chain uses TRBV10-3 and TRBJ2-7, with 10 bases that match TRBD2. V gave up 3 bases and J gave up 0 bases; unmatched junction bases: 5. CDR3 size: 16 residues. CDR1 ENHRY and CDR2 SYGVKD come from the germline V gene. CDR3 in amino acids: CAISDSLAGASYEQYF. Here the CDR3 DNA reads TGTGCCATCAGTGACTCCCTAGCGGGAGCCTCCTACGAGCAGTACTTC.

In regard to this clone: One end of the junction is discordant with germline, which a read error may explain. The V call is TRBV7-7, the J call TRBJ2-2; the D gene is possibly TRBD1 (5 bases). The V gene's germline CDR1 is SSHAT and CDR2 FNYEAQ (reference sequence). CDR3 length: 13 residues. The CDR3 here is CASSPRVTGELFF. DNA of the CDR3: TGTGCTAGCAGCCCCAGGGTGACCGGGGAGCTGTTTTTT.

The CDR3 reads CASSLTGKGLNSPLHF. The CDR3 DNA reads as TGTGCCAGCAGCCTGACAGGGAAAGGTCTCAATTCACCCCTCCACTTT. The chain has TRBV14 and TRBJ1-6; 7 positions agree with TRBD1. The CDR3 sequence is 16 residues long. Germline CDR1 and CDR2: SGHDN and FVKESK. J gave up 7 bases and V 4 bases, and 10 bases lay outside the gene matches.

CDR3 DNA sequence: TGCGCCAGTTCAGTCCACCACATGGATGAGCAGTTCTTC. Its protein product is CASSVHHMDEQFF. V and J are TRBV5-1 and TRBJ2-1, with D hard to call. Per germline, CDR1 SGHRS and CDR2 YFSETQ. The CDR3 has 13 amino acids. Trimming cost V 8 bases and J 8 bases, with 17 bases left between them.

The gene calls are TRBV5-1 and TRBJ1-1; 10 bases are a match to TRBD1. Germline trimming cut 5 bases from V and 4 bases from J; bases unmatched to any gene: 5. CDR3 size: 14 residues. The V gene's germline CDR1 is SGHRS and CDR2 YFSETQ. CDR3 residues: CASRGTGVGTEAFF. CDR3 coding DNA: TGCGCCAGCAGGGGGACAGGGGTCGGCACTGAAGCTTTCTTT.

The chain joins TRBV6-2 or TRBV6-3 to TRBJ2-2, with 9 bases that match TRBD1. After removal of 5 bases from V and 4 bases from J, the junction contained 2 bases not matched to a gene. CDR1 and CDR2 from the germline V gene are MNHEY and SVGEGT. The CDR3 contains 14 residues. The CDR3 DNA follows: TGTGCCAGCAGTGGGACAGGGTCCACCGGGGAGCTGTTTTTT. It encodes CASSGTGSTGELFF.

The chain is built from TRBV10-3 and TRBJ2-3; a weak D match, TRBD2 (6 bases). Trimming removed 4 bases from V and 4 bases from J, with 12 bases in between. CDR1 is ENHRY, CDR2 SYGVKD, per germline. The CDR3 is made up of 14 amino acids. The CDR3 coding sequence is TGTGCCATCAGTGCGGCTAGCGTTCCAGATACGCAGTATTTT. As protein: CAISAASVPDTQYF.

The CDR3 region has the DNA TGTGCCATCAGTGAGTTTCTAGCGGATGACAATGAGCAGTTCTTC. Its protein is CAISEFLADDNEQFF. The chain employs TRBV10-3 and TRBJ2-1, with TRBD2 matching 7 bases. CDR3 length: 15 residues. The V segment lost 1 base and the J segment 5 bases; nucleotides outside the gene matches: 5. Germline V gene lookup returns CDR1 ENHRY and CDR2 SYGVKD.

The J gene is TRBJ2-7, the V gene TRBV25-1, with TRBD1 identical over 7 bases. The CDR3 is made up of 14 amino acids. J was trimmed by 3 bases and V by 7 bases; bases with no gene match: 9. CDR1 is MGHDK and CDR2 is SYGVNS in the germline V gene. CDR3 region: CASNPTGTLYEQYF. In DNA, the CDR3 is TGTGCCAGCAACCCGACAGGGACCCTCTACGAGCAGTACTTC.

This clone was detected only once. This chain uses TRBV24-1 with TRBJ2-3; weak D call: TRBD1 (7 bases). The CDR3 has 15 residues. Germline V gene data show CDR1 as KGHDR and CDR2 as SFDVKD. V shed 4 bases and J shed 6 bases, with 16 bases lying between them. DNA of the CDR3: TGTGCCACCAGTGACCCCGGCAGGGGGGTTGATACGCAGTATTTT. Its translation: CATSDPGRGVDTQYF.

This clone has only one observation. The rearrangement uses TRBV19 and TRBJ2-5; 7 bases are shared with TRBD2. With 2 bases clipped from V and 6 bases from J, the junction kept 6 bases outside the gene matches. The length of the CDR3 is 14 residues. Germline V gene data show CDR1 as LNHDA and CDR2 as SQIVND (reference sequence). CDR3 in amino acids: CASSISSGAKTQYF. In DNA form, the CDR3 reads TGTGCCAGTAGTATATCTAGCGGCGCAAAGACCCAGTACTTC.

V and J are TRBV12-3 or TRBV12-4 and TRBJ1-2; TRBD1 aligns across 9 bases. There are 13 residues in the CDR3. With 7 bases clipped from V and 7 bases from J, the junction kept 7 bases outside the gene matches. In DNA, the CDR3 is TGTGCCAGCACCAAACAGGGGGCTTCTGGCTACACCTTC. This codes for CASTKQGASGYTF.

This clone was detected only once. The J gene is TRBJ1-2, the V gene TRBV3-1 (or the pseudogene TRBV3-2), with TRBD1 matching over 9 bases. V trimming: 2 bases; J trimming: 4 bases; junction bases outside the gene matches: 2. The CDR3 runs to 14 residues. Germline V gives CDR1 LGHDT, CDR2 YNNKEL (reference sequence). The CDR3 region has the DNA TGTGCCAGCAGCCAACCGGGACAGGGCTATGGCTACACCTTC. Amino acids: CASSQPGQGYGYTF.

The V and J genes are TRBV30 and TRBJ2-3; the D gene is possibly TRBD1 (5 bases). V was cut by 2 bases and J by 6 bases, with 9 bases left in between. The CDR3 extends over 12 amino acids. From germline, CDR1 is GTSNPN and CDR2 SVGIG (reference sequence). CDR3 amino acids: CAWSPGSDTQYF. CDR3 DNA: TGTGCCTGGAGTCCAGGGTCGGATACGCAGTATTTT.

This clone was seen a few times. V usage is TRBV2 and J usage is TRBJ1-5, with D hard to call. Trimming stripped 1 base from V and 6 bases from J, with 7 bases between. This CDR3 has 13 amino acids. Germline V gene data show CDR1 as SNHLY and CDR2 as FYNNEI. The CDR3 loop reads CASSEDSSQPQHF. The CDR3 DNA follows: TGTGCCAGCAGTGAAGACAGTAGTCAGCCCCAGCATTTT. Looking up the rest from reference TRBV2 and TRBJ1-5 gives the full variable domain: EPEVTQTPSHQVTQMGQEVILRCVPISNHLYFYWYRQILGQKVEFLVSFYNNEISEKSEIFDDQFSVERPDGSNFTLKIRSTKLEDSAMYFCASSEDSSQPQHFGDGTRLSIL.

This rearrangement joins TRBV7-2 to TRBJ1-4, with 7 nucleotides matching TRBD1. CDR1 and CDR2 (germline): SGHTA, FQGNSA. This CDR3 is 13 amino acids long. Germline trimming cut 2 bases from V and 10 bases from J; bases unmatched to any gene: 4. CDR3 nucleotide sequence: TGTGCCAGCAGCTTACAGGGGGTTAGAAAACTGTTTTTT. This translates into CASSLQGVRKLFF.

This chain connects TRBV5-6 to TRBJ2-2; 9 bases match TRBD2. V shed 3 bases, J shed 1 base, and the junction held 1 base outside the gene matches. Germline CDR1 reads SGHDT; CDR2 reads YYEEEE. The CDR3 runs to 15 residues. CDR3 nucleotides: TGTGCCAGCAGCTGGCGGGAGGGGAACACCGGGGAGCTGTTTTTT. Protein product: CASSWREGNTGELFF.

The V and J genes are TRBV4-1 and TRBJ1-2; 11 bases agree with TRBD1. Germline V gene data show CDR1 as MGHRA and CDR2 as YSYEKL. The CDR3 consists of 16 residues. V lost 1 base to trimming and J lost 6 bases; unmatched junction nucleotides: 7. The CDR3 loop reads CASSQVQRTGGHGYTF. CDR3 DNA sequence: TGCGCCAGCAGCCAAGTTCAACGGACAGGGGGCCATGGCTACACCTTC.

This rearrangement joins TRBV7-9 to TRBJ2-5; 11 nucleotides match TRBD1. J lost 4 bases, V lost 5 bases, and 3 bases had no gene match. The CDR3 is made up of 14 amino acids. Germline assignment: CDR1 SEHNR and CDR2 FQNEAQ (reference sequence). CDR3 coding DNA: TGTGCCAGCAGCATCGGGACAGGGGGAGAGACCCAGTACTTC. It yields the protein CASSIGTGGETQYF.

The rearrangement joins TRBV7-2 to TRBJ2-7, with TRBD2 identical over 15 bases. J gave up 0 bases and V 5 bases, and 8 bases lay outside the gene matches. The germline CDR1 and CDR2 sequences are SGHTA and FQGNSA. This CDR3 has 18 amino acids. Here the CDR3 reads CASSLRGLAGGYSYEQYF. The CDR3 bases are TGTGCCAGCAGCCTAAGAGGACTAGCGGGAGGGTACTCCTACGAGCAGTACTTC.

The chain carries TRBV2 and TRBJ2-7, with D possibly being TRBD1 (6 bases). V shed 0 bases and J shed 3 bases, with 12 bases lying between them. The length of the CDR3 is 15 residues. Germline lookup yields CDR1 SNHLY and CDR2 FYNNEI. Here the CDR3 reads CASSEAPRGYYEQYF. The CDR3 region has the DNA TGTGCCAGCAGTGAAGCGCCCAGGGGCTACTACGAGCAGTACTTC.

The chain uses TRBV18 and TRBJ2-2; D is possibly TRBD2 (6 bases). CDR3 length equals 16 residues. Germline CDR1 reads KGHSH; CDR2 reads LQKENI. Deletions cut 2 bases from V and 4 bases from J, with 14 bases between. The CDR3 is CASSPNGGGLTGELFF. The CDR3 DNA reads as TGTGCCAGCTCACCAAATGGGGGAGGACTCACCGGGGAGCTGTTTTTT. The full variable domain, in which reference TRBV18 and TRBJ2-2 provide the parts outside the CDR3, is NAGVMQNPRHLVRRRGQEARLRCSPMKGHSHVYWYRQLPEEGLKFMVYLQKENIIDESGMPKERFSAEFPKEGPSILRIQQVVRGDSAAYFCASSPNGGGLTGELFFGEGSRLTVL.